The present T cell receptor beta chain was sequenced within a study of CD8 T cells in Susac syndrome. Notes on the study in general: The CD4+ T cell repertoires in Susac syndrome did not show any clonal expansion.

V shed 3 bases and J shed 9 bases, with 12 bases lying between them. Per the germline V gene, CDR1 is MNHEY and CDR2 is SMNVEV (reference sequence). The CDR3 contains 14 residues. TEMRA cells were FACS-enriched and CD8+ and CD4+ T cells negatively isolated. After extraction with the RNeasy kit, roughly 0.45 to 1 ug of the RNA was reverse transcribed using random hexamers. An immunoSEQ multiplex PCR generated amplified TCR beta CDR3 products spanning 54 Vbeta and 13 Jbeta. Each CDR3 protein gets one entry after TCRdb re-called the immunoSEQ multiplex PCR reads with MiXCR. The sample has around 180,000 distinct CDR3 sequences, 90% to 95% seen once. This clonotype was seen a handful of times. Its antigen is not known.

Sequenced input: CD4+ T cells from PBMCs. This sequence originates from a human donor with Susac syndrome. The rearrangement uses TRBV27 and TRBJ1-6; the D gene is possibly TRBD1 (5 bases). The CDR3, as DNA: TGTGCCAGCAGTTTTTGGCAGGGTGGTTCACCCCTCCACTTT. Its protein is CASSFWQGGSPLHF.